Listed below are T cell receptor beta chains from one sample, sequenced in a study of T cells in Graves' hyperthyroidism and ophthalmopathy. TCRdb ran MiXCR on the multiplex PCR reads and lists one entry per CDR3 protein. This repertoire shows 300,000 to 350,000 distinct CDR3 sequences, roughly 17% found once; its top ten account for approximately 35%. Input material: blood. These receptors came from a young man with Graves' hyperthyroidism. The CDR3 runs from the conserved cysteine through the conserved F or W. The D gene is left open where the match is weak. The listing skips clone size in some rows; elsewhere it reads once, few, many or a size class.

v_gene: TRBV7-2; d_gene: .; j_gene: TRBJ2-6; abundance: .; CDR3nt: TGTGCCAGCAGCTTAGCGCTCCGGGGTATGGGGGCCAACGTCCTGACTTTC; CDR3aa: CASSLALRGMGANVLTF
v_gene: TRBV18; d_gene: .; j_gene: TRBJ1-6; abundance: many; CDR3nt: TGTGCCAGCTCACCATTAGGACAAACTTACGGAGACTCACCCCTCCACTTT; CDR3aa: CASSPLGQTYGDSPLHF
v_gene: TRBV12-5; d_gene: .; j_gene: TRBJ2-2; abundance: few; CDR3nt: TGTGCTAGTGGTTTGTCGGGCGGACTGGTTACCGGGGAGCTGTTTTTT; CDR3aa: CASGLSGGLVTGELFF
v_gene: TRBV4-1; d_gene: .; j_gene: TRBJ2-1; abundance: few; CDR3nt: TGCGCCAGCAGCCAGGCCAGGGGGGGTGAGACCGACAATGAGCAGTTCTTC; CDR3aa: CASSQARGGETDNEQFF
v_gene: TRBV12-3/TRBV12-4; d_gene: TRBD2; j_gene: TRBJ2-7; abundance: many; CDR3nt: TGTGCCAGCAGTAATCAGCGGGAGGAAGGGTACGAGCAGTACTTC; CDR3aa: CASSNQREEGYEQYF
v_gene: TRBV3-1; d_gene: .; j_gene: TRBJ2-1; abundance: many; CDR3nt: TGTGCCAGCAGCCAAGAACTAGCCCCTCACAATGAGCAGTTCTTC; CDR3aa: CASSQELAPHNEQFF
v_gene: TRBV28; d_gene: .; j_gene: TRBJ2-5; abundance: many; CDR3nt: TGTGCCAGCAGCCGATACAGGGAATCGGAGACCCAGTACTTC; CDR3aa: CASSRYRESETQYF
v_gene: TRBV30; d_gene: TRBD2; j_gene: TRBJ2-2; abundance: many; CDR3nt: TGTGCCTGGAGCCCGGGGCTAGCGGGAGACACCGGGGAGCTGTTTTTT; CDR3aa: CAWSPGLAGDTGELFF
v_gene: TRBV30; d_gene: .; j_gene: TRBJ2-2; abundance: many; CDR3nt: TGTGCCTGGAAATGGGCAGAACTGAACACCGGGGAGCTGTTTTTT; CDR3aa: CAWKWAELNTGELFF
v_gene: TRBV6-1; d_gene: .; j_gene: TRBJ1-5; abundance: many; CDR3nt: TGTGCCAGCAGTTCAAGGGGATACAATCAGCCCCAGCATTTT; CDR3aa: CASSSRGYNQPQHF
v_gene: TRBV7-9; d_gene: TRBD2; j_gene: TRBJ2-1; abundance: .; CDR3nt: TGTGCCAGCAGCTTAGTTTTGCGGGAGGGCCTTGGGAATGAGCAGTTCTTC; CDR3aa: CASSLVLREGLGNEQFF
v_gene: TRBV20-1; d_gene: .; j_gene: TRBJ2-7; abundance: many; CDR3nt: TGCAGTGCTAGGGCTCGGGGAGTTTACGAGCAGTACTTC; CDR3aa: CSARARGVYEQYF
v_gene: TRBV2; d_gene: .; j_gene: TRBJ1-6; abundance: few; CDR3nt: TGTGCCAGCAACCGAGAAGGACCCCTCCACTTT; CDR3aa: CASNREGPLHF
v_gene: TRBV11-2; d_gene: .; j_gene: TRBJ2-1; abundance: many; CDR3nt: TGTGCCAGCAGCTTAGATCTTTGGGGCCCCTATACCAGCTCCTACAATGAGCAGTTCTTC; CDR3aa: CASSLDLWGPYTSSYNEQFF
v_gene: TRBV15; d_gene: TRBD1; j_gene: TRBJ2-1; abundance: .; CDR3nt: TGTGCCACCAGCAGAGGGACAGGGTTGGAGCAGTTCTTC; CDR3aa: CATSRGTGLEQFF
v_gene: TRBV5-8; d_gene: TRBD1; j_gene: TRBJ2-5; abundance: many; CDR3nt: TGTGCCAGCAGCGGGACAGTCCAAGAGACCCAGTACTTC; CDR3aa: CASSGTVQETQYF
v_gene: TRBV20-1; d_gene: .; j_gene: TRBJ1-5; abundance: few; CDR3nt: TGCAGTGCTTGGTACGGGGTGCTGCATTTT; CDR3aa: CSAWYGVLHF
v_gene: TRBV11-3; d_gene: TRBD1; j_gene: TRBJ2-1; abundance: many; CDR3nt: TGTGCCAGCAGCTCAGCCCGACAGGGTCCCGAGCCCTACAATGAGCAGTTCTTC; CDR3aa: CASSSARQGPEPYNEQFF
v_gene: TRBV20-1; d_gene: .; j_gene: TRBJ2-1; abundance: few; CDR3nt: TGCAGTGCCAAGAGGGCAGGGGGGAATGAGCAGTTCTTC; CDR3aa: CSAKRAGGNEQFF
v_gene: TRBV10-3; d_gene: .; j_gene: TRBJ1-1; abundance: .; CDR3nt: TGTGCCATCAGTGTGGGGACCCAGAACACTGAAGCTTTCTTT; CDR3aa: CAISVGTQNTEAFF
v_gene: TRBV7-9; d_gene: TRBD2; j_gene: TRBJ2-2; abundance: .; CDR3nt: TGTGCCAGCAGCTTAGCCGGGAGGAGCACCGGGGAGCTGTTTTTT; CDR3aa: CASSLAGRSTGELFF
v_gene: TRBV20-1; d_gene: TRBD2; j_gene: TRBJ2-3; abundance: .; CDR3nt: TGCAGTGCCCTGACTAGCGGGATCTCAGATACGCAGTATTTT; CDR3aa: CSALTSGISDTQYF
v_gene: TRBV4-1; d_gene: .; j_gene: TRBJ1-5; abundance: many; CDR3nt: TGCGCCAGCAGCCAAGAGGGTTATGTGCAGCCCCAGCATTTT; CDR3aa: CASSQEGYVQPQHF
v_gene: TRBV10-2; d_gene: TRBD1; j_gene: TRBJ2-7; abundance: .; CDR3nt: TGCGCCAGCAGGGATTGGACAGGAACAGGGGAGCAGTACTTC; CDR3aa: CASRDWTGTGEQYF
v_gene: TRBV20-1; d_gene: .; j_gene: TRBJ2-1; abundance: many; CDR3nt: TGCAGTGCTAGAGGATCCACATACAATGAGCAGTTCTTC; CDR3aa: CSARGSTYNEQFF
v_gene: TRBV20-1; d_gene: TRBD2; j_gene: TRBJ2-1; abundance: many; CDR3nt: TGCAGTGCTAGAGACATTCTAGCGGGAGCGGGCGATGAGCAGTTCTTC; CDR3aa: CSARDILAGAGDEQFF
v_gene: TRBV4-1; d_gene: .; j_gene: TRBJ2-1; abundance: .; CDR3nt: TGCGCCAGCAGCCAGGTGGACAGAGAGCAGTTCTTC; CDR3aa: CASSQVDREQFF
v_gene: TRBV2; d_gene: TRBD2; j_gene: TRBJ2-1; abundance: many; CDR3nt: TGTGCCAGCAGTAGGAGAGAGCGGCTAGCGGGATCCGGGTACAATGAGCAGTTCTTC; CDR3aa: CASSRRERLAGSGYNEQFF
v_gene: TRBV11-2; d_gene: TRBD1; j_gene: TRBJ1-5; abundance: many; CDR3nt: TGTGCCAGCAGCTGGGGCGCAGGGGGCTTTCAGCCCCAGCATTTT; CDR3aa: CASSWGAGGFQPQHF
v_gene: TRBV3-1; d_gene: .; j_gene: TRBJ1-1; abundance: many; CDR3nt: TGTGCCAGCAGCTTCCCGGGCAAGAACACTGAAGCTTTCTTT; CDR3aa: CASSFPGKNTEAFF
v_gene: TRBV28; d_gene: .; j_gene: TRBJ1-5; abundance: many; CDR3nt: TGTGCCAGCGCTGTCCGTGGCCAGCCCCAGCATTTT; CDR3aa: CASAVRGQPQHF
v_gene: TRBV7-9; d_gene: .; j_gene: TRBJ1-5; abundance: .; CDR3nt: TGTGCCAGCAGCTTATACGGGGCTCAGCCCCAGCATTTT; CDR3aa: CASSLYGAQPQHF
v_gene: TRBV12-3/TRBV12-4; d_gene: TRBD2; j_gene: TRBJ2-7; abundance: many; CDR3nt: TGTGCCAGCGCCGGCCGGGGGGGAGTCTACGAGCAGTACTTC; CDR3aa: CASAGRGGVYEQYF
v_gene: TRBV6-1; d_gene: TRBD2; j_gene: TRBJ2-7; abundance: .; CDR3nt: TGTGCCAGCCGGGCGGGGGAGGACGAGCAGTACTTC; CDR3aa: CASRAGEDEQYF
v_gene: TRBV19; d_gene: TRBD1; j_gene: TRBJ1-1; abundance: few; CDR3nt: TGTGCCAGCACACGGACAGGGTCGGGGGACACTGAAGCTTTCTTT; CDR3aa: CASTRTGSGDTEAFF
v_gene: TRBV30; d_gene: TRBD1; j_gene: TRBJ2-1; abundance: many; CDR3nt: TGTGCCTGGGGACAGGGACCCTACAATGAGCAGTTCTTC; CDR3aa: CAWGQGPYNEQFF
v_gene: TRBV12-3/TRBV12-4; d_gene: .; j_gene: TRBJ2-2; abundance: many; CDR3nt: TGTGCCAGCAGCGCCGACAGACCAAACACCGGGGAGCTGTTTTTT; CDR3aa: CASSADRPNTGELFF
v_gene: TRBV30; d_gene: TRBD1; j_gene: TRBJ2-3; abundance: many; CDR3nt: TGTGCCTGGAGTGCGGGACAGGGGCGGACAGATACGCAGTATTTT; CDR3aa: CAWSAGQGRTDTQYF
v_gene: TRBV6-1; d_gene: TRBD2; j_gene: TRBJ2-1; abundance: many; CDR3nt: TGTGCCAGCAGTCGGACTAGCGCCTACAATGAGCAGTTCTTC; CDR3aa: CASSRTSAYNEQFF
v_gene: TRBV6-1; d_gene: .; j_gene: TRBJ2-3; abundance: .; CDR3nt: TGTGCCAGCGAGATTAGTAAGGGGAGCACAGATACGCAGTATTTT; CDR3aa: CASEISKGSTDTQYF
v_gene: TRBV30; d_gene: .; j_gene: TRBJ2-5; abundance: many; CDR3nt: TGTGCCTGGAACGCAGGCCAAGAGACCCAGTACTTC; CDR3aa: CAWNAGQETQYF
v_gene: TRBV5-4; d_gene: TRBD2; j_gene: TRBJ2-2; abundance: .; CDR3nt: TGTGCCAGCAGCACCGGGGGGTTCGGCACCGGGGAGCTGTTTTTT; CDR3aa: CASSTGGFGTGELFF
v_gene: TRBV6-1; d_gene: .; j_gene: TRBJ2-2; abundance: .; CDR3nt: TGTGCCACCTCTCGAGCATCCACCGGGGAGCTGTTTTTT; CDR3aa: CATSRASTGELFF
v_gene: TRBV7-2; d_gene: TRBD1; j_gene: TRBJ2-7; abundance: many; CDR3nt: TGTGCCAGCAGCCCGACCGGGACAGGGGTCTGGCAGTACTTC; CDR3aa: CASSPTGTGVWQYF
v_gene: TRBV20-1; d_gene: .; j_gene: TRBJ2-1; abundance: .; CDR3nt: TGCAGTGCTAGTGGCGGGCCTCCGAATAACAATGAGCAGTTCTTC; CDR3aa: CSASGGPPNNNEQFF
v_gene: TRBV18; d_gene: .; j_gene: TRBJ1-3; abundance: .; CDR3nt: TGTGCCAGCTCACCTCAACCTGGGGTTGGAAACACCATATATTTT; CDR3aa: CASSPQPGVGNTIYF
v_gene: TRBV5-1; d_gene: TRBD2; j_gene: TRBJ2-3; abundance: many; CDR3nt: TGCGCCAGCAGCTTGGGCATAACTAGCGGGTATGGGGTCGGCACAGATACGCAGTATTTT; CDR3aa: CASSLGITSGYGVGTDTQYF
v_gene: TRBV30; d_gene: .; j_gene: TRBJ1-1; abundance: many; CDR3nt: TGTGCCTGGAGTATTTTCGGGGCGGATGAAGCTTTCTTT; CDR3aa: CAWSIFGADEAFF
v_gene: TRBV7-9; d_gene: .; j_gene: TRBJ2-6; abundance: .; CDR3nt: TGTGCCAGCAGCATAAGCCTCAGTGGGGCCAACGTCCTGACTTTC; CDR3aa: CASSISLSGANVLTF
v_gene: TRBV30; d_gene: .; j_gene: TRBJ1-1; abundance: many; CDR3nt: TGTGCCTGGAGGGACACTGAAGCTTTCTTT; CDR3aa: CAWRDTEAFF
v_gene: TRBV6-1; d_gene: .; j_gene: TRBJ2-5; abundance: .; CDR3nt: TGTGCCAGCAGTGAAGGGGCTATCGGGAACCAAGAGACCCAGTACTTC; CDR3aa: CASSEGAIGNQETQYF
v_gene: TRBV11-2; d_gene: .; j_gene: TRBJ1-3; abundance: many; CDR3nt: TGTGCCAGCAGCCCCCAGTTAAACACCATATATTTT; CDR3aa: CASSPQLNTIYF
v_gene: TRBV11-3; d_gene: .; j_gene: TRBJ2-7; abundance: .; CDR3nt: TGTGCCAGCAGTTATCTCCCCGCTTACGAGCAGTACTTC; CDR3aa: CASSYLPAYEQYF
v_gene: TRBV6-1; d_gene: .; j_gene: TRBJ2-5; abundance: many; CDR3nt: TGTGCCAGCCGAGGAAAAGAGACCCAGTACTTC; CDR3aa: CASRGKETQYF